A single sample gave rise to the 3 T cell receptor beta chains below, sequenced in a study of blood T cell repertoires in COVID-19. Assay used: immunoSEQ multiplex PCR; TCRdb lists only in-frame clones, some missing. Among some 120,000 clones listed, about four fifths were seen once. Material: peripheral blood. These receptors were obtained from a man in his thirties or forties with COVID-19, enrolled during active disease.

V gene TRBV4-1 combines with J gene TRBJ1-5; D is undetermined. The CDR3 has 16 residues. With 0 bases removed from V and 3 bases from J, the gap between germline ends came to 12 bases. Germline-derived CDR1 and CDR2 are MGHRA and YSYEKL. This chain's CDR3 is CASSQDPTGINQPQHF. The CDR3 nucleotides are TGCGCCAGCAGCCAAGATCCCACCGGTATCAATCAGCCCCAGCATTTT.

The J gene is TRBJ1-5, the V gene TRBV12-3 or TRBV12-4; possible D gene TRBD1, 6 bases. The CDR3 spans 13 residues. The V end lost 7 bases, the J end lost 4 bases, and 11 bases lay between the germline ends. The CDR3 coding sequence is TGTGCCAGCACCGGGACAAAAAATCAGCCCCAGCATTTT. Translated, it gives CASTGTKNQPQHF.

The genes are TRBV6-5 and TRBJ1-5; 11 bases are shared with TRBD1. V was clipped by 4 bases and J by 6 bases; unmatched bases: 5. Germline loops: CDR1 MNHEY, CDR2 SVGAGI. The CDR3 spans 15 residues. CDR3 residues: CASSLGQGAFQPQHF. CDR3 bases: TGTGCCAGCAGTTTAGGACAGGGGGCTTTTCAGCCCCAGCATTTT.